The 8 T cell receptor beta chains listed next were all sequenced from one sample in a study of CD8 T cells in Susac syndrome. Random-hexamer reverse transcription was applied to roughly 0.5 to 1 ug RNA. TCRdb used MiXCR to reprocess the immunoSEQ multiplex PCR reads, holding one entry per CDR3 protein. Among about 120,000 distinct CDR3 sequences listed, 95% to 96% were seen once. Sample: CD4+ T cells from PBMCs. These TCRs come from a human donor with Susac syndrome.

The chain couples TRBV6-1 to TRBJ2-3; possibly TRBD2 for D (5 bases). The V gene's germline CDR1 is MNHNS and CDR2 SASEGT. V dropped 5 bases and J dropped 2 bases, with 17 bases sitting between them. The CDR3 totals 16 residues. The CDR3 is CASSPTGGTITDTQYF. CDR3 sequence (DNA): TGTGCCAGCAGTCCGACTGGAGGAACCATCACAGATACGCAGTATTTT.

This rearrangement joins TRBV4-3 to TRBJ1-1; D not certain. CDR1 and CDR2 (germline): LGHNA, YSLEER. The CDR3 loop spans 13 amino acids. Trimming removed 2 bases from V and 4 bases from J, with 8 bases in between. As DNA, the CDR3 is TGCGCCAGCAGCCAACGAGGAGCCACTGAAGCTTTCTTT. Its translation is CASSQRGATEAFF.

J is TRBJ2-3 and V is TRBV2; TRBD2 agrees at 9 bases. The CDR3 loop spans 16 amino acids. Germline values: CDR1 SNHLY, CDR2 FYNNEI. V lost 3 bases to trimming and J lost 2 bases; unmatched junction nucleotides: 6. The CDR3 region has the DNA TGTGCCAGCAGTGAGGTCCTAGCGGGATACACAGATACGCAGTATTTT. This gives the protein CASSEVLAGYTDTQYF.

This clonotype was counted once. The V call is TRBV29-1, the J call TRBJ2-5, with TRBD2 as a possible D gene (6 bases). The V and J ends lost 7 bases and 3 bases respectively, with 9 bases between them. The CDR3 length is 11 residues. Per germline, CDR1 SQVTM and CDR2 ANQGSEA. CDR3 sequence: CSGRREETQYF. CDR3 coding DNA: TGCAGCGGGAGGAGGGAAGAGACCCAGTACTTC. Supplemented by reference TRBV29-1 and TRBJ2-5, the full variable domain reads SAVISQKPSRDICQRGTSLTIQCQVDSQVTMMFWYRQQPGQSLTLIATANQGSEATYESGFVIDKFPISRPNLTFSTLTVSNMSPEDSSIYLCSGRREETQYFGPGTRLLVL.

The V gene is TRBV20-1, the J gene TRBJ2-7, with TRBD1 matching 11 bases. Trimming cost V 1 base and J 5 bases; bases outside gene matches: 4. CDR3 length: 14 residues. From germline, CDR1 is DFQATT and CDR2 SNEGSKA (reference sequence). Here the CDR3 DNA reads TGCAGTGCTAGAGGCGGACAGGGGGCGGACGAGCAGTACTTC. It codes for CSARGGQGADEQYF.

V gene TRBV3-1 combines with J gene TRBJ1-5, with TRBD1 as a possible D gene (6 bases). This CDR3 spans 14 amino acids. The V gene lost 2 bases and the J gene lost 6 bases, with 11 bases spanning the gap. Germline CDR1 reads LGHDT; CDR2 reads YNNKEL (reference sequence). The CDR3 coding sequence is TGTGCCAGCAGCCAATCAGGGGCAGGTCAGCCCCAGCATTTT. Translating it yields CASSQSGAGQPQHF.

The chain combines TRBV20-1 with TRBJ1-1; no firm D call. Germline CDR1 reads DFQATT; CDR2 reads SNEGSKA (reference sequence). Deletions cut 3 bases from V and 0 bases from J, with 11 bases between. The CDR3 has 14 amino acids. The CDR3 here is CSARRLSLNTEAFF. In nucleotides, the CDR3 is TGCAGTGCTAGGAGGTTGTCCCTGAACACTGAAGCTTTCTTT.

The V gene is TRBV28, the J gene TRBJ1-5; the D is unclear. CDR3 length: 14 residues. Trimming shortened V by 3 bases and J by 3 bases, and 9 bases separated the two germline ends. Germline CDR1 and CDR2: MDHEN and SYDVKM. In DNA form, the CDR3 reads TGTGCCAGCAGTTTGCCGGGCCTCAATCAGCCCCAGCATTTT. Translated: CASSLPGLNQPQHF.